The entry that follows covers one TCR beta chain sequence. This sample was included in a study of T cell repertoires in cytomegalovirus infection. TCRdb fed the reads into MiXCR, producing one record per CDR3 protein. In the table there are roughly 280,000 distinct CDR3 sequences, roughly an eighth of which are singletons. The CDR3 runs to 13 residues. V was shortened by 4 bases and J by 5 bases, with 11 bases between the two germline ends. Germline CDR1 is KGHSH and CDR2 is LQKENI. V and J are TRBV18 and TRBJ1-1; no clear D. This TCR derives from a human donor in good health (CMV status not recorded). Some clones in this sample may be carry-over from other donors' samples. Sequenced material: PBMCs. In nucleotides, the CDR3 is TGTGCCAGCTCACGTTCCCCTGAAACTGAAGCTTTCTTT. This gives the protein CASSRSPETEAFF.